The sequence of this T cell receptor beta chain was determined in a study of identical twins. In its sample, this clonotype was seen a few times. No antigen is known for it. Study-wide points: Models underestimated how often monozygotic twins shared out-of-frame TCR alpha. The study found excess low generation probability among twin-shared out-of-frame alpha sequences.

Germline assignment: CDR1 LNHNV and CDR2 YYDKDF (reference sequence). After removal of 0 bases from V and 2 bases from J, the junction contained 7 bases not matched to a gene. The CDR3 contains 16 residues. After template switching added a universal primer site, the resulting cDNA carried unique molecular identifiers. TCRdb passed the 5' RACE reads through MiXCR, listing each CDR3 protein once. This table holds 1.5 million to 2 million distinct CDR3 sequences, roughly 35% found once. The sequence was collected from a newborn girl in good health. The chain joins TRBV15 to TRBJ2-7; 7 bases align to TRBD1. Sequencing used cord blood. CDR3 sequence: CATSRDRGTVTYEQYF. The CDR3 DNA reads TGTGCCACCAGCAGAGATAGGGGGACAGTTACCTACGAGCAGTACTTC.